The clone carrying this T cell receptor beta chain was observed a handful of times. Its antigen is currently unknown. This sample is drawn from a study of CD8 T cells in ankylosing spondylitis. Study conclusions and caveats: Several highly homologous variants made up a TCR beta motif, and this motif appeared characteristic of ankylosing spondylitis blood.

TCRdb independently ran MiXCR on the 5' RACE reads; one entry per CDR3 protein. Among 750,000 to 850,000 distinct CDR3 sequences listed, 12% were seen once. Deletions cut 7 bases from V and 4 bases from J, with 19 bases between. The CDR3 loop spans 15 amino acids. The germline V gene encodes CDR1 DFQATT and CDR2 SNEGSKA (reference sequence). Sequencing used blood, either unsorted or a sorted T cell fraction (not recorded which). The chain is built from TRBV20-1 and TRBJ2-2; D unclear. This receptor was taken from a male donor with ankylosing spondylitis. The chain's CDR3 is CSVGGPQYVTGELFF. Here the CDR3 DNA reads TGCAGTGTAGGCGGACCCCAATATGTCACCGGGGAGCTGTTTTTT.